The clone carrying this TCR beta chain was seen once. This sample is drawn from a study of blood T cell repertoires in COVID-19. Turning to the study itself: Samples of COVID-19 (acute and convalescent) were obtained from the United States, Italy and Spain.

CDR1 and CDR2 from the germline V gene are SGHTA and FQGNSA. CDR3 length: 12 residues. In the original processing: By means of reference gene primer amplification, nucleated cell counts were estimated. Clones were read by immunoSEQ multiplex PCR, and TCRdb kept only the in-frame ones, dropping some. For V, J and clone size, that table is used; D and trimming come from the DNA. In the table there are about 260,000 clones, 87% of which are singletons. The sample consisted of peripheral blood. This sequence originates from a woman aged 45-65 years who had recovered from COVID-19. This chain connects TRBV7-2 to TRBJ1-5, with D maybe TRBD1 (6 bases). The J call may be mistaken, given a closer DNA end match to TRBJ2-3. Written as DNA, the CDR3 is TGTGCCAGCAGCTTAGGGGGGCAGCCCCAGTATTTT. It specifies CASSLGGQPQYF.